The next 4 T cell receptor beta chains were all read from a single sample in a study of post-analysis software for immune sequencing data. cDNA libraries for TCR beta contained unique molecular identifiers. From the PCR reads, TCRdb called clonotypes with MiXCR, one entry per CDR3 protein. Among roughly 400,000 distinct CDR3 sequences listed, less than 40% were seen once. These receptors have no identified antigens. Study-level results: When patients were compared with controls, 5 or 6 TRBV segments were more frequent, TRBV5-6, TRBV5-1 and TRBV20-1 among them.

The source material was blood. These receptors were taken from a girl aged 2 to 9 with multiple sclerosis.

Only a few counts were recorded for this clonotype. The chain is built from TRBV12-3 or TRBV12-4 and TRBJ2-7, with 9 bases fitting TRBD1. The J segment lost 0 bases and the V segment lost 6 bases, leaving 3 bases of the junction unmatched. The CDR3 sequence is 14 residues long. CDR3 nucleotides: TGTGCCAGCAGGGGGACAGGGAGCTCCTACGAGCAGTACTTC. Encoded protein: CASRGTGSSYEQYF.

The sample holds a few counts of this clonotype. This chain links TRBV5-1 with TRBJ2-1; 11 nucleotides match TRBD2. Trimming took 4 bases from V and 4 from J; bases not matched to a gene: 16. The V gene's germline CDR1 is SGHRS and CDR2 YFSETQ. This CDR3 has 19 amino acids. The CDR3 protein is CASSPTIPGLADLYNEQFF. The CDR3 DNA is TGCGCCAGCAGCCCGACGATACCGGGACTAGCGGACCTTTACAATGAGCAGTTCTTC.

In its sample, this clonotype was seen a few times. The chain couples TRBV20-1 to TRBJ1-6; 7 bases fit TRBD1. The CDR3 covers 12 residues. Looked up from germline, CDR1 is DFQATT and CDR2 is SNEGSKA (reference sequence). V was pared by 4 bases and J by 11 bases, with 5 bases of the junction left unmatched. The CDR3: CSAIPTGTPLHF. In DNA form, the CDR3 reads TGCAGTGCTATCCCGACAGGGACACCCCTCCACTTT.

The rearrangement links TRBV9 to TRBJ2-7, with D possibly matching TRBD1 (6 bases). V was clipped by 0 bases and J by 6 bases, with 13 bases between them. This CDR3 contains 14 residues. Germline CDR1 is SGDLS and CDR2 is YYNGEE. The CDR3 protein is CASSVGQGSFEQYF. The CDR3 DNA follows: TGTGCCAGCAGCGTAGGGCAGGGGAGTTTCGAGCAGTACTTC.